Listed here are 22 T cell receptor beta chains from one sample, sequenced in a study of human T cells and chemical hapten exposure. TCRdb re-derived calls from the RACE reads in MiXCR, one entry per CDR3 protein. The table has approximately 340,000 distinct CDR3 sequences, approximately 6.3% seen once. The time point denotes: patch test 1, 2 weeks after DPC sensitization. Described treatment: therapeutic diphenylcyclopropenone sensitization with weekly scalp DPC. The sequencing used whole blood, collected in connection with sensitization to the hapten diphenylcyclopropenone (DPC). The receptors were gathered from a woman under 30 with alopecia areata. Some clones in this sample may be carry-over from other donors' samples.

This clonotype appeared many times. The chain recombines TRBV20-1 with TRBJ2-7; D gene ambiguous. CDR3 length: 16 residues. Germline CDR1 DFQATT, CDR2 SNEGSKA (reference sequence). V was cut by 0 bases and J by 0 bases, with 15 bases left in between. The CDR3 here is CSARDPQLRSSYEQYF. The CDR3 DNA reads as TGCAGTGCTAGAGATCCTCAGCTCCGTAGCTCCTACGAGCAGTACTTC.

About this clonotype: The CDR3 does not end in the conserved phenylalanine or tryptophan, so this is likely a read error. The rearrangement uses TRBV6-1 and TRBJ1-4, with D perhaps matching TRBD1 (6 bases). Looked up from germline, CDR1 is MNHNS and CDR2 is SASEGT. The CDR3 is made up of 15 amino acids. V was trimmed by 5 bases and J by 6 bases, leaving 16 bases between them. DNA for the CDR3: TGTGCCAGCAGTACCTCCGGCGAGGGGGATGAAAAACTGTTTTTA. It translates to CASSTSGEGDEKLFL.

V is TRBV7-2 and J is TRBJ2-3; 8 bases line up with TRBD2. J was trimmed by 4 bases and V by 2 bases; bases with no gene match: 5. Per the germline V gene, CDR1 is SGHTA and CDR2 is FQGNSA. The CDR3 is made up of 15 amino acids. DNA for the CDR3: TGTGCCAGCAGCTTACAGCGGGGGACCGCAGATACGCAGTATTTT. Protein sequence: CASSLQRGTADTQYF.

This clonotype appeared many times. The chain carries TRBV18 and TRBJ2-1; possibly TRBD2 for D (5 bases). V was shortened by 0 bases and J by 0 bases, with 12 bases between the two germline ends. This CDR3 comprises 17 residues. Germline lookup yields CDR1 KGHSH and CDR2 LQKENI. CDR3 in amino acids: CASSPPPSTSSYNEQFF. The CDR3 DNA sequence: TGTGCCAGCTCACCACCCCCCTCAACTAGCTCCTACAATGAGCAGTTCTTC. Full variable domain (rest looked up from reference TRBV18 and TRBJ2-1): NAGVMQNPRHLVRRRGQEARLRCSPMKGHSHVYWYRQLPEEGLKFMVYLQKENIIDESGMPKERFSAEFPKEGPSILRIQQVVRGDSAAYFCASSPPPSTSSYNEQFFGPGTRLTVL.

The chain couples TRBV7-2 to TRBJ1-4; 8 nucleotides align to TRBD1. The V and J ends lost 6 bases and 11 bases, in that order; junction bases with no gene match: 17. CDR1 is SGHTA, CDR2 FQGNSA, per germline. The CDR3 contains 16 residues. The DNA for the CDR3 is TGTGCCAGCAGACCAGGACAGGGAACAGGGCGAGATAAACTGTTTTTT. This encodes CASRPGQGTGRDKLFF.

This clonotype was seen many times. The V call is TRBV6-6, the J call TRBJ2-6; D call uncertain. Germline CDR1 reads MNHNY; CDR2 reads SVGAGI (reference sequence). The CDR3 runs to 15 residues. V lost 8 bases, J lost 0 bases, and 11 bases lay in between. CDR3 residues: CASSPQASGANVLTF. DNA for the CDR3: TGTGCCAGCTCCCCTCAAGCCTCTGGGGCCAACGTCCTGACTTTC.

This clonotype was recorded a few times. This chain connects TRBV20-1 to TRBJ2-3; D is perhaps TRBD2 (6 bases). The CDR3 covers 16 residues. V was pared by 4 bases and J by 3 bases, with 20 bases between. The V gene's germline CDR1 is DFQATT and CDR2 SNEGSKA (reference sequence). The CDR3 loop is CSAIERRRARTDTQYF. The CDR3 DNA reads TGCAGTGCTATCGAGAGAAGGAGGGCGAGGACAGATACGCAGTATTTT.

This clonotype has a count of ten or more. This chain connects TRBV5-6 to TRBJ1-5, with D possibly matching TRBD1 (6 bases). Germline CDR1 is SGHDT and CDR2 is YYEEEE. Trimming cost V 4 bases and J 7 bases, with 15 bases left between them. This CDR3 contains 14 residues. The CDR3 region is CASSRWGREQPQHF. The CDR3 nucleotides are TGTGCCAGCAGCCGTTGGGGGCGAGAACAGCCCCAGCATTTT. Combining the CDR3 with reference TRBV5-6 and TRBJ1-5 gives the whole variable domain DAGVTQSPTHLIKTRGQQVTLRCSPKSGHDTVSWYQQALGQGPQFIFQYYEEEERQRGNFPDRFSGHQFPNYSSELNVNALLLGDSALYLCASSRWGREQPQHFGDGTRLSIL.

There are a few counts of this clonotype. The chain uses TRBV6-5 and TRBJ2-3; 9 bases fit TRBD1. Germline values: CDR1 MNHEY, CDR2 SVGAGI. Germline trimming cut 2 bases from V and 5 bases from J; bases unmatched to any gene: 20. The CDR3 length is 20 residues. The CDR3 DNA is TGTGCCAGCAGTTACACCAATGGGGGACAGGGAATCCTAAAAGTAGATACGCAGTATTTT. Protein sequence: CASSYTNGGQGILKVDTQYF.

This clonotype was observed a few times. This rearrangement joins TRBV2 to TRBJ1-2, with 10 bases identical to TRBD1. This CDR3 is 14 amino acids long. The ends lost 7 bases at V and 5 bases at J; junction bases unmatched: 7. In germline, CDR1 is SNHLY, CDR2 FYNNEI. CDR3 protein: CASILTGGRYGYTF. In DNA, the CDR3 is TGTGCCAGCATTTTGACAGGGGGCCGGTATGGCTACACCTTC.

The chain recombines TRBV6-1 with TRBJ2-3; no clear D gene. Deletions cut 6 bases from V and 3 bases from J, with 16 bases between. The CDR3 is 15 residues long. Germline assignment: CDR1 MNHNS and CDR2 SASEGT. Written as DNA, the CDR3 is TGTGCCAGCAGCGAGAACCAACCAAGGACAGATACGCAGTATTTT. It yields the protein CASSENQPRTDTQYF.

This clonotype was picked up many times. This sequence joins TRBV12-5 and TRBJ2-4, with a tentative D call TRBD1 (5 bases). This CDR3 has 14 amino acids. V lost 7 bases to trimming and J lost 9 bases, with 19 bases between them. Per the germline V gene, CDR1 is LGHNT and CDR2 is FRNRAP. CDR3 in amino acids: CASVLGSGQGIQYF. The CDR3 DNA sequence: TGTGCTAGTGTCTTGGGTTCCGGGCAGGGCATTCAGTACTTC.

This clonotype was recorded at least ten times. The J gene is TRBJ1-5, the V gene TRBV3-1; D gene unclear. Trimming pared 1 base from V and 6 bases from J, leaving 13 bases between. Germline CDR1 and CDR2: LGHDT and YNNKEL (reference sequence). This CDR3 has 15 amino acids. The CDR3 DNA is TGTGCCAGCAGCCAAGCAGTCTCCCCGGGTCAGCCCCAGCATTTT. Residues: CASSQAVSPGQPQHF.

This clonotype was detected a few times. This rearrangement joins TRBV11-3 to TRBJ1-1; no clear D gene. Trimming shortened V by 8 bases and J by 0 bases, and 7 bases separated the two germline ends. Germline CDR1 reads SGHNT; CDR2 reads YENEEA. CDR3 length equals 12 residues. The CDR3 region is CASGNMNTEAFF. As DNA, the CDR3 is TGTGCCAGCGGAAACATGAACACTGAAGCTTTCTTT.

This clonotype was seen ten or more times. This chain connects TRBV20-1 to TRBJ2-1, with D tentatively TRBD1 or TRBD2 (5 bases each). Germline V gene sequence: CDR1 DFQATT, CDR2 SNEGSKA (reference sequence). The CDR3 extends over 15 amino acids. The germline V and J ends were trimmed by 5 bases and 7 bases, with 21 bases remaining between them. CDR3 sequence: CSAEFPGRRPNEQFF. Here the CDR3 DNA reads TGCAGTGCTGAGTTCCCGGGACGGAGGCCGAATGAGCAGTTCTTC.

The chain employs TRBV12-3 or TRBV12-4 and TRBJ1-2, with 7 bases that match TRBD1. V dropped 4 bases and J dropped 13; count of bases not matched to a gene: 12. The CDR3 sequence is 13 residues long. CDR3 amino acids: CASSSTGHDRFTF. As DNA, the CDR3 is TGTGCCAGCAGTTCGACAGGGCATGATCGCTTCACCTTC.

The CDR3 region is CASSPSPQTQYF. The CDR3 coding sequence is TGTGCCAGCAGCCCCTCGCCGCAGACCCAGTACTTC. The J gene is TRBJ2-5, the V gene TRBV27; no clear D gene. CDR3 length equals 12 residues. With 6 bases removed from V and 6 bases from J, the gap between germline ends came to 11 bases. Germline CDR1 MNHEY, CDR2 SMNVEV (reference sequence).

The chain uses TRBV28 and TRBJ2-5; the match to TRBD2 covers 7 bases. The CDR3 has 14 residues. The germline V gene has CDR1 MDHEN and CDR2 SYDVKM. V was clipped by 6 bases and J by 10 bases; unmatched bases: 14. In DNA, the CDR3 is TGTGCCAGCAGAACTCCGAGAGAGGGAGGGGACCAGTACTTC. Protein product: CASRTPREGGDQYF.

This clonotype was counted many times. The rearrangement joins TRBV18 to TRBJ1-2; D gene unclear. The CDR3 covers 14 residues. The germline V and J ends were trimmed by 0 bases and 2 bases, with 7 bases remaining between them. CDR1 is KGHSH and CDR2 is LQKENI in the germline V gene. CDR3 amino acids: CASSPPSRNYGYTF. In DNA form, the CDR3 reads TGTGCCAGCTCACCACCGTCCAGAAACTATGGCTACACCTTC.

This clonotype was counted only a few times. V and J are TRBV6-5 and TRBJ1-1, with D possibly being TRBD1 (6 bases). Germline V CDR1 and CDR2: MNHEY, SVGAGI. The CDR3 spans 14 residues. With 4 bases removed from V and 10 bases from J, the gap between germline ends came to 19 bases. For the CDR3, the DNA is TGTGCCAGCAGTTCATCGGGACACTCGGAAGGAGCTTTCTTT. Its translation is CASSSSGHSEGAFF.

The genes are TRBV4-1 and TRBJ1-5; possible D gene TRBD1, 5 bases. With 0 bases removed from V and 3 bases from J, the gap between germline ends came to 9 bases. Germline lookup yields CDR1 MGHRA and CDR2 YSYEKL. The CDR3 has 15 amino acids. CDR3: CASSQDSGPNQPQHF. The CDR3 nucleotides are TGCGCCAGCAGCCAAGATTCAGGGCCCAATCAGCCCCAGCATTTT.

V and J are TRBV3-1 and TRBJ2-3; TRBD2 is a possible D gene (6 bases). CDR1 is LGHDT, CDR2 YNNKEL, per germline (reference sequence). The V end was cut by 1 base, the J end by 6 bases, with 14 bases between. The CDR3 has 15 residues. For the CDR3, the DNA is TGTGCCAGCAGCCAAGCGGGGGTTCGCCAGGATACGCAGTATTTT. It specifies CASSQAGVRQDTQYF.